This TCR beta chain stems from a study of T-cell reconstitution after alpha-beta-depleted transplantation in children. This clonotype was seen a single time. The germline CDR1 and CDR2 sequences are SGHDN and FVKESK. V was clipped by 4 bases and J by 5 bases, with 14 bases between them. The CDR3 loop spans 14 amino acids. Library preparation (for TCRbeta) was performed with unique molecular identifiers. TCRdb used MiXCR to reprocess the PCR reads, holding one entry per CDR3 protein. The sample includes roughly 500,000 distinct CDR3 sequences, less than 35% seen only once; the top ten take more than 2%.

The genes are TRBV14 and TRBJ2-5; D ambiguous. This TCR was sampled from a human donor who donated a stem cell graft to a child with aplastic anemia. Here the sequenced sample was PBMCs from the stem cell graft donor, taken from the stem cell graft. The CDR3 bases are TGTGCCAGCAGCCGATGGGCTGTCGGGGAGACCCAGTACTTC. Amino acid sequence: CASSRWAVGETQYF.